One and the same sample provided the 29 T cell receptor beta chains below, sequenced in a study of CD4 T cells in relation to SARS-CoV-2 and coronaviruses. Using immunoSEQ multiplex PCR, the repertoire was profiled, and TCRdb retains in-frame clones only, with some absent. Seen here are 18,000 or so clones, about three quarters observed once, and the top ten hold 30%. Before the COVID-19 pandemic, during about 2010-2018, CD4+ T cells were taken from unexposed donors. Isolation of CD4+ T cells took place after about 9 days in culture. Their antigens are not known. What was sequenced was CD4+ T cells from PBMCs, cultured in vitro. The receptors stem from a human donor in good health.

V gene TRBV3-1 (or the pseudogene TRBV3-2) combines with J gene TRBJ1-1, with 7 bases lining up with TRBD1. CDR1 LGHDT and CDR2 YNNKEL come from the germline V gene (reference sequence). J lost 11 bases, V lost 3 bases, and 12 bases had no gene match. The CDR3 runs 14 residues. CDR3 in DNA: TGTGCCAGCAGCCAGGCGGACAGGAGGGCGGAGGCTTTCTTT. Amino acids: CASSQADRRAEAFF.

In its sample, this clone was seen a few times. The chain combines TRBV6-4 with TRBJ2-2, with D uncertain. With 0 bases removed from V and 6 bases from J, the gap between germline ends came to 11 bases. The CDR3 sequence is 15 residues long. The germline CDR1 and CDR2 sequences are MRHNA and SNTAGT. CDR3 coding DNA: TGTGCCAGCAGTGACTCGATGGAGAAGCCCGGGGAGCTGTTTTTT. It specifies CASSDSMEKPGELFF.

The chain joins TRBV9 to TRBJ1-1, with 8 bases fitting TRBD1. J gave up 10 bases and V 0 bases, and 11 bases lay outside the gene matches. CDR3 size: 15 residues. Germline assignment: CDR1 SGDLS and CDR2 YYNGEE. The CDR3 sequence is CASSVDGQGGSGAFF. CDR3 in DNA: TGTGCCAGCAGCGTAGACGGACAGGGAGGCTCTGGAGCTTTCTTT.

The CDR3, as DNA: TGTGCCAGCAGCCAGGGGGCCCTTAAGTTCGCTGAAGCTTTCTTT. Protein: CASSQGALKFAEAFF. J is TRBJ1-1 and V is TRBV7-8; 8 bases are shared with TRBD1. V was clipped by 5 bases and J by 6 bases; unmatched bases: 11. Germline CDR1 reads SGHVS; CDR2 reads FQNEAQ. CDR3 size: 15 residues. The entire variable domain, with the rest obtained from reference TRBV7-8 and TRBJ1-1, is as follows: GAGVSQSPRYKVAKRGQDVALRCDPISGHVSLFWYQQALGQGPEFLTYFQNEAQLDKSGLPSDRFFAERPEGSVSTLKIQRTQQEDSAVYLCASSQGALKFAEAFFGQGTRLTVV.

This chain joins TRBV2 and TRBJ2-7; D uncertain. Trimming cost V 11 bases and J 1 base, with 9 bases left between them. This CDR3 is built from 11 residues. The germline CDR1 and CDR2 sequences are SNHLY and FYNNEI. This CDR3 reads CAGSGSYEQYF. For the CDR3, the DNA is TGTGCCGGGTCTGGGTCCTACGAGCAGTACTTC.

This chain joins TRBV6-5 and TRBJ1-2; D might be TRBD1 (5 bases). This CDR3 has 12 amino acids. CDR1 is MNHEY, CDR2 SVGAGI, per germline. Trimming shortened V by 4 bases and J by 8 bases, and 11 bases separated the two germline ends. DNA for the CDR3: TGTGCCAGCAGTTCAGGGTATACCGGCTACACCTTC. Encoded protein: CASSSGYTGYTF.

This rearrangement joins TRBV7-3 to TRBJ1-1, with TRBD1 matching over 10 bases. The CDR3 is made up of 15 amino acids. The germline gives CDR1 SGHTA, CDR2 FQGTGA. V lost 4 bases and J lost 8; bases outside the gene matches: 10. The CDR3 bases are TGTGCCAGCAGCTCGTTCCACCGGACAGGGGGGGAAGCTTTCTTT. Translated, it gives CASSSFHRTGGEAFF.

V and J are TRBV5-1 and TRBJ2-7; weak D call: TRBD2 (5 bases). Germline-derived CDR1 and CDR2 are SGHRS and YFSETQ. V was pared by 5 bases and J by 5 bases, with 17 bases between. The CDR3 spans 14 residues. The CDR3 loop reads CASSPGNSVHEQYF. As DNA, the CDR3 is TGCGCCAGCAGTCCCGGGAATTCCGTCCACGAGCAGTACTTC.

The genes are TRBV6-6 and TRBJ2-1, with TRBD2 matching 9 bases. Germline values: CDR1 MNHNY, CDR2 SVGAGI (reference sequence). Trimming removed 5 bases from V and 0 bases from J; junction bases left unmatched: 8. There are 17 residues in the CDR3. CDR3 sequence: CASSPLAGESSYNEQFF. DNA for the CDR3: TGTGCCAGCAGTCCCTTAGCGGGAGAGAGCTCCTACAATGAGCAGTTCTTC.

This clone has just a few counts. The V call is TRBV7-8, the J call TRBJ2-2; a weak D match, TRBD2 (6 bases). V lost 5 bases and J 5 bases, leaving 15 bases between the germline ends. This CDR3 region has 15 residues. Germline V gene sequence: CDR1 SGHVS, CDR2 FQNEAQ. The CDR3 nucleotides are TGTGCCAGCAGCGGGGGGTTCGGAAGAACCGGGGAGCTGTTTTTT. Protein: CASSGGFGRTGELFF. The variable domain in full, with the rest retrieved from reference TRBV7-8 and TRBJ2-2, is GAGVSQSPRYKVAKRGQDVALRCDPISGHVSLFWYQQALGQGPEFLTYFQNEAQLDKSGLPSDRFFAERPEGSVSTLKIQRTQQEDSAVYLCASSGGFGRTGELFFGEGSRLTVL.

The rearrangement joins TRBV14 to TRBJ1-1, with TRBD1 matching over 9 bases. The CDR3 has 16 amino acids. J gave up 12 bases and V 2 bases, and 16 bases lay outside the gene matches. Germline loops: CDR1 SGHDN, CDR2 FVKESK. The DNA for the CDR3 is TGTGCCAGCAGCCAACGGACAGGGGCCAGCGGTGGAAGTTCTTTCTTT. It is translated as CASSQRTGASGGSSFF.

In DNA, the CDR3 is TGTGCCAGCAGTCCATCCCGGGACAGGGGAACGAACACTGAAGCTTTCTTT. It specifies CASSPSRDRGTNTEAFF. The J gene is TRBJ1-1, the V gene TRBV27; 10 bases line up with TRBD1. Unmatched junction bases numbered 10, after V lost 5 bases and J lost 1 base. CDR3 length: 17 residues. Germline values: CDR1 MNHEY, CDR2 SMNVEV (reference sequence).

The chain joins TRBV4-1 to TRBJ1-4; TRBD1 is a possible D gene (6 bases). This CDR3 is built from 16 residues. In germline, CDR1 is MGHRA, CDR2 YSYEKL. Trimming removed 0 bases from V and 8 bases from J, with 16 bases in between. As DNA, the CDR3 is TGCGCCAGCAGCCAAGATCGAGGCCTTAGGGGGGAAAAACTGTTTTTT. Protein product: CASSQDRGLRGEKLFF.

This clone appeared a few times. The V call is TRBV3-1 (or the pseudogene TRBV3-2), the J call TRBJ1-1; D possibly corresponds to TRBD1 (5 bases). Germline values: CDR1 LGHDT, CDR2 YNNKEL (reference sequence). This CDR3 contains 13 residues. V lost 6 bases, J lost 5 bases, and 13 bases lay in between. DNA for the CDR3: TGTGCCAGCAGTCCAGACAGTTTTACTGAAGCTTTCTTT. Protein: CASSPDSFTEAFF.

The V call is TRBV7-9, the J call TRBJ2-1; TRBD2 agrees at 13 bases. V trimming: 7 bases; J trimming: 0 bases; junction bases outside the gene matches: 9. Looked up from germline, CDR1 is SEHNR and CDR2 is FQNEAQ (reference sequence). This CDR3 is 18 amino acids long. As DNA, the CDR3 is TGTGCCAGCACCCCGCTCAGGACTAGCGGGAGCTCCTACAATGAGCAGTTCTTC. It is translated as CASTPLRTSGSSYNEQFF.

V is TRBV24-1 and J is TRBJ2-1; D is possibly TRBD1 or TRBD2 (6 bases each). Germline-derived CDR1 and CDR2 are KGHDR and SFDVKD. V lost 0 bases, J lost 7 bases, and 15 bases lay in between. The CDR3 runs 16 residues. The CDR3 region has the DNA TGTGCCACCAGTGATTTGCCGGGGGCGGGGTGGAATGAGCAGTTCTTC. Its translation is CATSDLPGAGWNEQFF.

This clone was observed a handful of times. The chain uses TRBV5-4 and TRBJ2-7, with unresolved D. There are 15 residues in the CDR3. The germline V gene encodes CDR1 SGHNT and CDR2 YYREEE (reference sequence). Trimming cost V 0 bases and J 3 bases, with 13 bases left between them. Written as DNA, the CDR3 is TGTGCCAGCAGCTTGGACCTTGTTAGTCGCTACGAGCAGTACTTC. Amino acid sequence: CASSLDLVSRYEQYF.

The genes are TRBV2 and TRBJ2-7; 13 nucleotides match TRBD2. This CDR3 has 16 amino acids. The V gene end was trimmed by 3 bases and the J gene end by 0 bases; junction bases not matched to a gene: 2. The V gene's germline CDR1 is SNHLY and CDR2 FYNNEI. The CDR3 bases are TGTGCCAGCAGTGAGACTAGCGGGAGGAGCTCCTACGAGCAGTACTTC. Residues: CASSETSGRSSYEQYF.

The chain combines TRBV7-8 with TRBJ1-5; tentative D call: TRBD1 (5 bases). Germline V gives CDR1 SGHVS, CDR2 FQNEAQ. This CDR3 is 16 amino acids long. V lost 1 base to trimming and J lost 7 bases, with 17 bases between them. The CDR3 region is CASSLGSVGEGQPQHF. As DNA, the CDR3 is TGTGCCAGCAGCTTAGGGTCGGTAGGGGAGGGCCAGCCCCAGCATTTT. The entire variable domain, with the rest obtained from reference TRBV7-8 and TRBJ1-5, is as follows: GAGVSQSPRYKVAKRGQDVALRCDPISGHVSLFWYQQALGQGPEFLTYFQNEAQLDKSGLPSDRFFAERPEGSVSTLKIQRTQQEDSAVYLCASSLGSVGEGQPQHFGDGTRLSIL.

This chain links TRBV7-9 with TRBJ2-4; 7 bases fit TRBD1. The V segment lost 5 bases and the J segment 9 bases; nucleotides outside the gene matches: 4. The CDR3 is 12 residues long. Germline CDR1 and CDR2: SEHNR and FQNEAQ (reference sequence). As DNA, the CDR3 is TGTGCCAGCAGCGCACAGGGGAGCATTCAGTACTTC. This sequence encodes CASSAQGSIQYF. The variable domain in full, completed from reference TRBV7-9 and TRBJ2-4, reads DTGVSQNPRHKITKRGQNVTFRCDPISEHNRLYWYRQTLGQGPEFLTYFQNEAQLEKSRLLSDRFSAERPKGSFSTLEIQRTEQGDSAMYLCASSAQGSIQYFGAGTRLSVL.

The chain is built from TRBV7-8 and TRBJ2-5; no clear D. Per the germline V gene, CDR1 is SGHVS and CDR2 is FQNEAQ. V was cut by 1 base and J by 0 bases, with 6 bases left in between. The CDR3 extends over 14 amino acids. The CDR3 sequence is CASSLVLYQETQYF. The CDR3, as DNA: TGTGCCAGCAGCTTAGTTCTGTACCAAGAGACCCAGTACTTC.

The chain employs TRBV6-5 and TRBJ2-3; TRBD2 agrees at 9 bases. Germline V CDR1 and CDR2: MNHEY, SVGAGI. The CDR3 is 15 amino acids. The ends lost 6 bases at V and 5 bases at J; junction bases unmatched: 9. CDR3 in DNA: TGTGCCAGCAGGGGAGATAGCGGGAGAAGAGATACGCAGTATTTT. As protein: CASRGDSGRRDTQYF.

The chain has TRBV29-1 and TRBJ1-2, with D unclear. Trimming took off 6 bases at V and 8 bases at J, with 13 bases between the two ends. This CDR3 has 11 amino acids. Germline lookup yields CDR1 SQVTM and CDR2 ANQGSEA. CDR3 residues: CSVYTANGYTF. CDR3 bases: TGCAGCGTCTACACCGCGAACGGCTACACCTTC.

The J gene is TRBJ2-4, the V gene TRBV7-3, with D perhaps being TRBD1 or TRBD2 (5 bases each). This CDR3 has 17 residues. CDR1 and CDR2 (germline): SGHTA, FQGTGA. Trimming left V 5 bases short and J 5 bases short, with 22 bases between. The CDR3: CASSPYPAPPGQNIQYF. For the CDR3, the DNA is TGTGCCAGCAGCCCATACCCCGCTCCTCCGGGACAAAACATTCAGTACTTC.

This rearrangement joins TRBV11-2 to TRBJ2-5; D might be TRBD1 (6 bases). Germline V lookup: CDR1 SGHAT, CDR2 FQNNGV. The CDR3 runs to 14 residues. Trimming shortened V by 5 bases and J by 1 base, and 11 bases separated the two germline ends. CDR3 loop: CASSRQDPQETQYF. The CDR3 DNA follows: TGTGCCAGCAGCAGACAGGATCCCCAAGAGACCCAGTACTTC.

CDR3 sequence reads: CASSYSITGPYEQYF. The CDR3 region has the DNA TGTGCCAGCAGTTACTCGATTACAGGTCCCTACGAGCAGTACTTC. The chain is built from TRBV6-5 and TRBJ2-7, with D possibly TRBD1 on 5 matching bases. V was clipped by 0 bases and J by 2 bases, with 11 bases between them. Germline V gene sequence: CDR1 MNHEY, CDR2 SVGAGI. This CDR3 is built from 15 residues.

Notes on this clone: Other DNA sequences within the sample encode an identical CDR3. The chain carries TRBV11-2 and TRBJ1-2; TRBD1 is a possible D gene (5 bases). The CDR3 length is 13 residues. V lost 5 bases, J lost 4 bases, and 11 bases lay in between. The germline V gene encodes CDR1 SGHAT and CDR2 FQNNGV. This CDR3 is CASSPGTAYGYTF. In DNA form, the CDR3 reads TGTGCCAGCAGCCCCGGGACGGCCTATGGCTACACCTTC.

The sample holds one count of this clone. This rearrangement joins TRBV27 to TRBJ2-1, with TRBD2 identical over 7 bases. The germline V gene encodes CDR1 MNHEY and CDR2 SMNVEV (reference sequence). This CDR3 has 16 amino acids. V lost 0 bases, J lost 4 bases, and 6 bases stayed unmatched. The CDR3 here is CASSLSGGSLYNEQFF. The CDR3 DNA sequence: TGTGCCAGCAGTTTATCGGGAGGGAGCCTATACAATGAGCAGTTCTTC.

In this sample, this clone turned up a few times. This chain connects TRBV12-5 to TRBJ1-5; 7 bases agree with TRBD1. Germline V gene lookup returns CDR1 LGHNT and CDR2 FRNRAP. This CDR3 has 13 residues. V dropped 3 bases and J dropped 9; count of bases not matched to a gene: 5. Here the CDR3 DNA reads TGTGCTAGTGGTTTACTTGACAGGGCGCCCCAGCATTTT. Translated: CASGLLDRAPQHF.